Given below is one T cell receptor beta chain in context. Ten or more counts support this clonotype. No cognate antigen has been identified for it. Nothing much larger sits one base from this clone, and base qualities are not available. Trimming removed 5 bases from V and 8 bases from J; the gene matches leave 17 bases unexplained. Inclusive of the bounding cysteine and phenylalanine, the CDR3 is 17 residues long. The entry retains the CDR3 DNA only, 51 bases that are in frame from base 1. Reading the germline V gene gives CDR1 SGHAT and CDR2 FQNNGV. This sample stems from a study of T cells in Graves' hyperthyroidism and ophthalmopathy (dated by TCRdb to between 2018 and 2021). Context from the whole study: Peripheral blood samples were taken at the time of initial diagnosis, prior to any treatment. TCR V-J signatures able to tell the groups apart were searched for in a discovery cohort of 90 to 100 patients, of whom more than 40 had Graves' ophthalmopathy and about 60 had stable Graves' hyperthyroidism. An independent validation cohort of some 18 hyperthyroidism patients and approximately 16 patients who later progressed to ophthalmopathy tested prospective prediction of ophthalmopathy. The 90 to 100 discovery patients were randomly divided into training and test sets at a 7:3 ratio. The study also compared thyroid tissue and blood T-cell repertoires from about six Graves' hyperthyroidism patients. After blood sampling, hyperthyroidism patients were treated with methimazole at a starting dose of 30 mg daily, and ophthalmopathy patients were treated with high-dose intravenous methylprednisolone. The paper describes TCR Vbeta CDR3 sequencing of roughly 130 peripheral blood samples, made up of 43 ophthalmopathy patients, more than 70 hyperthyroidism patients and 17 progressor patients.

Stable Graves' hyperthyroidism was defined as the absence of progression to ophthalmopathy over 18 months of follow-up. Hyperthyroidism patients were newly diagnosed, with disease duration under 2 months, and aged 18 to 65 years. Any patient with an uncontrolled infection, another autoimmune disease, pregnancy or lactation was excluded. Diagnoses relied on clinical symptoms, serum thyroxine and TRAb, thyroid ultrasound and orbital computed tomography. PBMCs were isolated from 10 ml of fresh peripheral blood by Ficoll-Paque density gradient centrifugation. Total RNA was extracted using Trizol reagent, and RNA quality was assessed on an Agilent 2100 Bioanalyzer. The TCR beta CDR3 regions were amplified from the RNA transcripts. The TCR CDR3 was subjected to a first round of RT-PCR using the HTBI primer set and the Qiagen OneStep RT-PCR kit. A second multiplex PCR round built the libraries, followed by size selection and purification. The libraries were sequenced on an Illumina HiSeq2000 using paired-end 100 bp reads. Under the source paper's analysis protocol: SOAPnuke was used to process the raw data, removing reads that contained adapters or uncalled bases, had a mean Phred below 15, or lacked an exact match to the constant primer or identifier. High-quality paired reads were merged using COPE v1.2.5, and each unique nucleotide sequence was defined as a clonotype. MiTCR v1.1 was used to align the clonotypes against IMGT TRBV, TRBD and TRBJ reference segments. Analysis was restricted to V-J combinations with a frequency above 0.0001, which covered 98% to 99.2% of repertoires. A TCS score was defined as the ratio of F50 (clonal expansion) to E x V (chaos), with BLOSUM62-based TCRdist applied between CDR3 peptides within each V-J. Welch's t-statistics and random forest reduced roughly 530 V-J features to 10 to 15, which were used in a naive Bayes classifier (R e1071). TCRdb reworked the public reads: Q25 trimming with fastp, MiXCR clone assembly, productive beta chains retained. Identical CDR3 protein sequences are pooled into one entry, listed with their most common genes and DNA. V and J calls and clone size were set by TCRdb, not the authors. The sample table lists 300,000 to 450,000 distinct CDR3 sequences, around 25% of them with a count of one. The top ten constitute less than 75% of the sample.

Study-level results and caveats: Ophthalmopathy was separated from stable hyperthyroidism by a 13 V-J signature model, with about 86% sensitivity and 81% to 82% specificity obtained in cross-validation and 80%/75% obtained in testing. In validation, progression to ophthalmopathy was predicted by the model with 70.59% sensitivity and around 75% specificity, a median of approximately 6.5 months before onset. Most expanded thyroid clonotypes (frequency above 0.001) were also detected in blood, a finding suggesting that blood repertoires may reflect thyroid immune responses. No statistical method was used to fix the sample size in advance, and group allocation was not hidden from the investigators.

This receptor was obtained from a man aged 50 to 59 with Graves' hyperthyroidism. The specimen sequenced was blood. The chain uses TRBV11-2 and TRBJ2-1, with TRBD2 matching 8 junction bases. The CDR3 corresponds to CASSPRGAGVRGDEQFF. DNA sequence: TGTGCCAGCAGCCCCCGGGGAGCGGGAGTGCGTGGCGATGAGCAGTTCTTC.